A selection of T cell receptor beta chains follows, all from one sample in a study of Graves' ophthalmopathy and Graves' hyperthyroidism. One entry per CDR3 protein results from TCRdb running MiXCR on the multiplex PCR reads. Of around 1.1 million distinct CDR3 sequences listed, 35% to 40% are singletons. Sample: peripheral blood or thyroid tissue (not recorded which). The source is an adult man with Graves' hyperthyroidism. Each CDR3 is given with its conserved first and last residue. D genes are given only for firm matches. Where a row states a size, it is once, few, many or the class of an expanded clone; other rows omit it.

>NA|NA|TRBV5-8|TRBJ1-4
CASSLGTGKPEKLFF
TGTGCCAGCAGCTTGGGAACAGGGAAACCTGAAAAACTGTTTTTT
>NA|many|TRBV7-7|TRBJ2-2
CASSLYEGSTGELFF
TGTGCCAGCAGCTTGTATGAGGGTAGCACCGGGGAGCTGTTTTTT
>NA|once|TRBV20-1|TRBJ1-1
CSARTILTGWNTEAFF
TGCAGTGCTAGGACTATTCTAACAGGGTGGAACACTGAAGCTTTCTTT
>TRBD1|NA|TRBV7-3|TRBJ2-7
CASSLGRTGGQYF
TGTGCCAGCAGCTTAGGCCGGACAGGGGGGCAGTACTTC
>NA|few|TRBV5-1|TRBJ2-2
CASSAPGLTGELFF
TGCGCCAGCAGCGCTCCAGGGTTGACCGGGGAGCTGTTTTTT
>NA|few|TRBV7-8|TRBJ1-5
CASSLGVKQPQHF
TGTGCCAGCAGTCTCGGGGTGAAACAGCCCCAGCATTTT
>TRBD1|NA|TRBV29-1|TRBJ2-2
CSVEHRGRHTGELFF
TGCAGCGTCGAGCACAGGGGGCGTCACACCGGGGAGCTGTTTTTT
>NA|many|TRBV29-1|TRBJ2-5
CSVVPGLETQYF
TGCAGCGTTGTTCCAGGGCTGGAGACCCAGTACTTC
>TRBD1|many|TRBV7-9|TRBJ1-2
CASSPGTGMGYGYTF
TGTGCCAGCAGCCCAGGGACAGGGATGGGCTATGGCTACACCTTC
>TRBD2|NA|TRBV11-3|TRBJ2-7
CASSGVSASGGSSYEQYF
TGTGCCAGCAGCGGAGTGTCAGCTAGCGGGGGGTCCTCCTACGAGCAGTACTTC
>TRBD1|many|TRBV7-2|TRBJ1-6
CASSSIRDRDNSPLHF
TGTGCCAGCAGCTCAATCCGGGACAGGGATAATTCACCCCTCCACTTT
>NA|NA|TRBV20-1|TRBJ1-6
CSARGSVSSYNSPLHF
TGCAGTGCTAGGGGGTCGGTCAGCTCCTATAATTCACCCCTCCACTTT
>NA|NA|TRBV12-3/TRBV12-4|TRBJ2-5
CASSWGTQYF
TGTGCCAGCAGTTGGGGGACCCAGTACTTC
>NA|NA|TRBV4-1|TRBJ2-2
CASSLHAAGELFF
TGCGCCAGCAGCCTCCACGCGGCGGGGGAGCTGTTTTTT
>NA|NA|TRBV18|TRBJ1-3
CASSPLAAGNTIYF
TGTGCCAGCTCACCACTTGCGGCTGGAAACACCATATATTTT
>NA|many|TRBV25-1|TRBJ1-2
CASKVPGAGGYTF
TGTGCCAGCAAGGTACCGGGGGCGGGGGGCTACACCTTC
>NA|NA|TRBV10-2|TRBJ2-5
CASRDSRGFQETQYF
TGCGCCAGCCGGGATAGCAGGGGCTTCCAAGAGACCCAGTACTTC
>TRBD1|NA|TRBV10-2|TRBJ2-7
CASSWYRGYEQYF
TGTGCCAGCAGTTGGTACAGGGGCTACGAGCAGTACTTC
>NA|NA|TRBV15|TRBJ1-1
CATSRGPAGRNTEAFF
TGTGCCACCAGCAGAGGACCGGCAGGGCGGAACACTGAAGCTTTCTTT
>TRBD1|few|TRBV2|TRBJ1-5
CASSTGGQGEQPQHF
TGTGCCAGCAGTACCGGCGGACAGGGTGAGCAGCCCCAGCATTTT
>TRBD2|few|TRBV12-3/TRBV12-4|TRBJ2-5
CASRHGGILETQYF
TGTGCCAGCAGACACGGGGGGATACTCGAGACCCAGTACTTC
>NA|NA|TRBV6-1|TRBJ1-5
CASKGTQPNQPQHF
TGTGCCAGCAAAGGGACACAACCTAATCAGCCCCAGCATTTT
>NA|NA|TRBV10-3|TRBJ1-1
CAISEGDNDDEAFF
TGTGCCATCAGTGAGGGGGACAATGACGATGAAGCTTTCTTT
>TRBD1|NA|TRBV6-5|TRBJ1-1
CASSYSTGSTEAFF
TGTGCCAGCAGTTACTCGACAGGGAGCACTGAAGCTTTCTTT
>NA|NA|TRBV15|TRBJ1-5
CATGRVKGNSNQPQHF
TGTGCCACCGGCAGAGTCAAAGGGAATAGCAATCAGCCCCAGCATTTT
>NA|NA|TRBV6-5|TRBJ2-7
CASSYRGMDGQYF
TGTGCCAGCAGTTACAGAGGGATGGACGGGCAGTACTTC
>NA|NA|TRBV10-2|TRBJ1-2
CASSEPDFQGYTF
TGCGCCAGCAGTGAGCCGGACTTTCAGGGCTACACCTTC
>TRBD1|many|TRBV7-2|TRBJ1-3
CASRLTGGGGNTIYF
TGTGCCAGCAGGTTGACAGGGGGAGGGGGAAACACCATATATTTT
>NA|many|TRBV5-1|TRBJ2-7
CASSTREGYEQYF
TGCGCCAGCAGCACCAGAGAAGGCTACGAGCAGTACTTC
>NA|NA|TRBV12-3/TRBV12-4|TRBJ2-2
CASSLSPGGYTGELFF
TGTGCCAGCAGCCTTAGCCCCGGGGGATACACCGGGGAGCTGTTTTTT
>NA|many|TRBV7-2|TRBJ2-7
CASSLAGGQSSYEQYF
TGTGCCAGCAGCTTAGCTGGGGGCCAAAGCTCCTACGAGCAGTACTTC
>NA|few|TRBV12-3/TRBV12-4|TRBJ1-5
CASSWGIGSQPQHF
TGTGCCAGCAGTTGGGGAATAGGTTCTCAGCCCCAGCATTTT
>NA|NA|TRBV4-1|TRBJ1-1
CASSPSGRVLPEAFF
TGCGCCAGCAGCCCCTCGGGCAGGGTGCTGCCTGAAGCTTTCTTT
>TRBD1|few|TRBV12-3/TRBV12-4|TRBJ2-7
CASVSIRGRFYEQYF
TGTGCCAGCGTCTCGATCAGGGGGAGATTTTACGAGCAGTACTTC
>NA|few|TRBV2|TRBJ2-7
CASSQGSRGLSYEQYF
TGTGCCAGCAGCCAAGGGTCTCGTGGACTAAGCTACGAGCAGTACTTC
>NA|few|TRBV7-8|TRBJ2-5
CASSKPPGETQYF
TGTGCCAGCAGCAAGCCCCCCGGTGAGACCCAGTACTTC
>TRBD1|few|TRBV7-9|TRBJ2-5
CASRALGQGETQYF
TGTGCCAGCAGGGCCCTGGGACAGGGGGAGACCCAGTACTTC